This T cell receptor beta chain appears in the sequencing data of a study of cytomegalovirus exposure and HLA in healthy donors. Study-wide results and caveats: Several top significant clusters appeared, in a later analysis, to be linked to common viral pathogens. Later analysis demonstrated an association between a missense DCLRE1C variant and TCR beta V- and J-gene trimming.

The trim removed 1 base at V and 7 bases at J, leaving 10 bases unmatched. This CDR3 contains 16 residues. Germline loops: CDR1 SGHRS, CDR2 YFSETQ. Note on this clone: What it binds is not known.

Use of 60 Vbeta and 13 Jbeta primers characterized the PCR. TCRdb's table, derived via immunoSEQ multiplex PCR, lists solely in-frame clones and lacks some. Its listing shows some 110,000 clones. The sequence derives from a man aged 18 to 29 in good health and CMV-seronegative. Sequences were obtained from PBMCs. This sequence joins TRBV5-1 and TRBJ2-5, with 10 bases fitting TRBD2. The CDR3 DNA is TGCGCCAGCAGCTTGTACGGACTAGCGGCAGGGGCGACCCAGTACTTC. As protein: CASSLYGLAAGATQYF. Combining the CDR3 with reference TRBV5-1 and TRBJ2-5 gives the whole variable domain KAGVTQTPRYLIKTRGQQVTLSCSPISGHRSVSWYQQTPGQGLQFLFEYFSETQRNKGNFPGRFSGRQFSNSRSEMNVSTLELGDSALYLCASSLYGLAAGATQYFGPGTRLLVL.